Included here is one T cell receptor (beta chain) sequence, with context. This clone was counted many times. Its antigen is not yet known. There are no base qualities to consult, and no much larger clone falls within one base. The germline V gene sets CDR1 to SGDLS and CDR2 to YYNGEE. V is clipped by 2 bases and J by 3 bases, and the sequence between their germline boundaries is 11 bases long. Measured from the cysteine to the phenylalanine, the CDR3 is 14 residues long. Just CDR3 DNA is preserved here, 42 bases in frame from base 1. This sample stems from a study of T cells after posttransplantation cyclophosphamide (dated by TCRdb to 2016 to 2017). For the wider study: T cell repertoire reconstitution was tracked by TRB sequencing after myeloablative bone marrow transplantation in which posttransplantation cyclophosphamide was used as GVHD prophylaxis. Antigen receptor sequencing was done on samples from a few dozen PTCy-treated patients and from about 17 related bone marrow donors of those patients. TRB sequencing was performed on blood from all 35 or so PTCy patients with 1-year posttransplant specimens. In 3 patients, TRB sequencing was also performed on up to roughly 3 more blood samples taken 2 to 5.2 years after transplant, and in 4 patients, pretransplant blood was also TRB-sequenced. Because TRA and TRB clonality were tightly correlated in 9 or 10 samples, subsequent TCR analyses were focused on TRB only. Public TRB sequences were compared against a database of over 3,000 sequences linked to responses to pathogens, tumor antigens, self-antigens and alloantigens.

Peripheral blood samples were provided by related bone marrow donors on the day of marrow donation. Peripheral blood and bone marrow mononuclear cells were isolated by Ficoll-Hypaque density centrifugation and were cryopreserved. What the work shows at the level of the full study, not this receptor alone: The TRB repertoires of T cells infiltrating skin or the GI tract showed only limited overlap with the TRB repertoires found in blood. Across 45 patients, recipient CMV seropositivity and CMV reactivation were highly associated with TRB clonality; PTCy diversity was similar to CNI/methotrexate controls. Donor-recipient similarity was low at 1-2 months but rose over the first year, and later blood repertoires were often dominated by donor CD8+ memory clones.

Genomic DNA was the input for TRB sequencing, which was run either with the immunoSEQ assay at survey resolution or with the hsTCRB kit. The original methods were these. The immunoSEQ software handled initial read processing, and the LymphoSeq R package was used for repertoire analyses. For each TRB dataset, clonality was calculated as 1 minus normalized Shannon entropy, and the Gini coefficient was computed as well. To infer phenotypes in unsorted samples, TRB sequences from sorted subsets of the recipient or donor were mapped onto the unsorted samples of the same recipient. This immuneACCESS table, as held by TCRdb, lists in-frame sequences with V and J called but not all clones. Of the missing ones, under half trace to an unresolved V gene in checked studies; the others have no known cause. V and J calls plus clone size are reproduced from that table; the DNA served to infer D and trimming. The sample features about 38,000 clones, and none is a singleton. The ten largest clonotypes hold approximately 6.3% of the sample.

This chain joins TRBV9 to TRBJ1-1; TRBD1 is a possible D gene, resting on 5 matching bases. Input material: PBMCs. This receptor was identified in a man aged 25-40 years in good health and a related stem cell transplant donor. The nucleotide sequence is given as TGTGCCAGCAGCGTGGTTCAGGGCTACACTGAAGCTTTCTTT. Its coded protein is CASSVVQGYTEAFF.